This TCR beta chain was observed in a study of long-term antiretroviral therapy in people with HIV. Assay version v3.0 of immunoSEQ was used, and it was run at survey level. Samples were sequenced targeting about 40,000-50,000 T-cell genomes each. Clones were sequenced by immunoSEQ multiplex PCR, and TCRdb holds only the in-frame ones, with some missing. This sample has around 26,000 clones, with approximately 85% found just once. This clone has a single count. Germline CDR1 is SGHTA and CDR2 is FQGNSA. Trimming left V 5 bases short and J 0 bases short, with 10 bases between. The CDR3 has 15 amino acids.

The source is a middle-aged man with HIV. This chain links TRBV7-2 with TRBJ1-4; unclear D gene. The sequencing here drew on unsorted PBMCs, taken 2.9 years after starting antiretroviral therapy. This CDR3 reads CASSPRGTTNEKLFF. The CDR3 DNA reads as TGTGCCAGCAGCCCACGGGGAACAACTAATGAAAAACTGTTTTTT.